This T cell receptor beta chain was documented in a study of PD-L1 blockade in urothelial cancer. Every PCR was spiked with synthetic TCR analog templates. Sequencing was performed with immunoSEQ multiplex PCR; in TCRdb, only in-frame clones are kept and a portion is missing. The sample records 95,000 to 150,000 clones, about 82% being singletons. Time point defined: peripheral blood 6 weeks after treatment start. The CDR3 has 15 amino acids. V was trimmed by 0 bases and J by 7 bases, leaving 16 bases between them. CDR1 LGHNA and CDR2 YNFKEQ come from the germline V gene. This chain joins TRBV4-2 and TRBJ2-7; unclear D gene. This TCR was sampled from a man aged 45-60 years with urothelial cancer. This specimen was PBMCs, taken around atezolizumab (anti-PD-L1) treatment. The CDR3 spells CASSQDRLLSGEQYF. Here the CDR3 DNA reads TGTGCCAGCAGCCAAGACCGGTTGTTGTCCGGGGAGCAGTACTTC.